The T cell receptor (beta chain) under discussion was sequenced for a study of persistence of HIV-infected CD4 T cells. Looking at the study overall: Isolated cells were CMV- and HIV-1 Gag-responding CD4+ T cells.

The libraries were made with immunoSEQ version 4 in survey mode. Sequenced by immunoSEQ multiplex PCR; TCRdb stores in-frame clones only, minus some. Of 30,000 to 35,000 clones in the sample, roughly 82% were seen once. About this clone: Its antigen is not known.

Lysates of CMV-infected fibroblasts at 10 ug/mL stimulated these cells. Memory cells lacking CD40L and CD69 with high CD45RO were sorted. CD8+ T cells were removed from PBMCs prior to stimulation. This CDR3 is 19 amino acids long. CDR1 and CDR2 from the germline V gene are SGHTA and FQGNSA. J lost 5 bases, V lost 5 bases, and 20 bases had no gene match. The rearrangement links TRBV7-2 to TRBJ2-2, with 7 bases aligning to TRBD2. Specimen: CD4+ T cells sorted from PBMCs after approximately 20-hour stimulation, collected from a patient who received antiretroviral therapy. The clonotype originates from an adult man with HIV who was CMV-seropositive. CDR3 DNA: TGTGCCAGCAGCCGTGCGTCGGGGCAGGGCTGGGGAGGGACCGGGGAGCTGTTTTTT. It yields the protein CASSRASGQGWGGTGELFF. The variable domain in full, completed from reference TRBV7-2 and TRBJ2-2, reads GAGVSQSPSNKVTEKGKDVELRCDPISGHTALYWYRQSLGQGLEFLIYFQGNSAPDKSGLPSDRFSAERTGGSVSTLTIQRTQQEDSAVYLCASSRASGQGWGGTGELFFGEGSRLTVL.